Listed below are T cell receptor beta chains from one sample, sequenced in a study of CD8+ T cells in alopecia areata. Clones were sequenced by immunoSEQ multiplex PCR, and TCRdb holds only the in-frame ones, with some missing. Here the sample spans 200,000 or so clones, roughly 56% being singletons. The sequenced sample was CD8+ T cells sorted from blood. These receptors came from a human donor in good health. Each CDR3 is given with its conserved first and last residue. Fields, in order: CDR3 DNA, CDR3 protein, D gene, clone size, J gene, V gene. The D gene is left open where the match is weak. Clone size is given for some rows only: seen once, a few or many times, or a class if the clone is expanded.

TGTGCCAGCAGCTGGGGACTAGCGGAGGGAGAGACCCAGTACTTC	CASSWGLAEGETQYF	TRBD2	-	TRBJ2-5	TRBV7-9
TGTGCCAGCAGCGCTACCGACGGCTCCTACGAGCAGTACTTC	CASSATDGSYEQYF	-	-	TRBJ2-7	TRBV9
TGTGCCAGCAGGCCTTCTCCAGGCACTGAAGCTTTCTTT	CASRPSPGTEAFF	-	many	TRBJ1-1	TRBV2
TGCAGCGTTGAGGGGCAGGGGGCAAGCGACTATGGCTACACCTTC	CSVEGQGASDYGYTF	TRBD1	few	TRBJ1-2	TRBV29-1
TGTGCCAGCAGCTCCGGTCGGTACAGTTCCTACAATGAGCAGTTCTTC	CASSSGRYSSYNEQFF	-	-	TRBJ2-1	TRBV11-2
TGCAGCGTTGGTAGATACTACGAGCAGTACTTC	CSVGRYYEQYF	-	once	TRBJ2-7	TRBV29-1
TGCGCCAGCAGCCAAGGAGAGTGGCGTCGGGAGCAGTTCTTC	CASSQGEWRREQFF	-	-	TRBJ2-1	TRBV4-1
TGTGCTAGTGGTTCGGACCGGGACAGTATAAGGGGCACTGAAGCTTTCTTT	CASGSDRDSIRGTEAFF	TRBD1	-	TRBJ1-1	TRBV12-5
TGTGCCAGCAGCTTCGAGGACACTGAAGCTTTCTTT	CASSFEDTEAFF	-	-	TRBJ1-1	TRBV5-6
TGTGCCAGCAGCCCGAGGGCACAAATCACAGATACGCAGTATTTT	CASSPRAQITDTQYF	-	few	TRBJ2-3	TRBV21-1
TGTGCCAGCGGACCGTGGGGGGACCAAGGAGTCGGGGAGCTGTTTTTT	CASGPWGDQGVGELFF	-	-	TRBJ2-2	TRBV27
TGTGCCAGCCTTAGTGGCGAGCAGTACTTC	CASLSGEQYF	-	few	TRBJ2-7	TRBV2
TGTGCCACCCCAATTAAAGGGTACAATGAGCAGTTCTTC	CATPIKGYNEQFF	-	-	TRBJ2-1	TRBV13
TGTGCCGCAGAAGGGTCTTCGGATACGCAGTATTTT	CAAEGSSDTQYF	-	-	TRBJ2-3	TRBV2
TGTGCCAGCAGCTTAGCGCGGGAGATGGAGACCCAGTACTTC	CASSLAREMETQYF	TRBD2	-	TRBJ2-5	TRBV7-9
TGTGCCAGCAGCCTGACCGAGAACACCGGGGAGCTGTTTTTT	CASSLTENTGELFF	-	-	TRBJ2-2	TRBV7-2
TGTGCCAGCAGCTTAGATCAGGGCGCCTCCTACAATGAGCAGTTCTTC	CASSLDQGASYNEQFF	-	once	TRBJ2-1	TRBV7-6
TGTGCCAGCAGCCAAGATCTGGGTAGCGGGGGGGCAGCCGGGGAGCTGTTTTTT	CASSQDLGSGGAAGELFF	TRBD2	few	TRBJ2-2	TRBV4-2
TGCGCCAGCAGCCAAGTTGCAGGGGAGGGTGATGGCTACACCTTC	CASSQVAGEGDGYTF	-	-	TRBJ1-2	TRBV4-1
TGCGCCAGCAGCCACCCCAGGGCGGGGGGACCCCAAAATGAGCAGTTCTTC	CASSHPRAGGPQNEQFF	TRBD2	-	TRBJ2-1	TRBV4-1
TGTGCCAGCATCGGGGCGGCCAACTATGGCTACACCTTC	CASIGAANYGYTF	-	-	TRBJ1-2	TRBV7-9
TGTGCCAGCAGCCCCGGGAGATACTCCTACAATGAGCAGTTCTTC	CASSPGRYSYNEQFF	-	-	TRBJ2-1	TRBV27
TGTGCCAGCAGCCCCCAGAACACTGAAGCTTTCTTT	CASSPQNTEAFF	-	-	TRBJ1-1	TRBV6-5
TGTGCCAGCAGTTTAGAGGGTAATCTAGGGGGCCAAGAGACCCAGTACTTC	CASSLEGNLGGQETQYF	-	once	TRBJ2-5	TRBV27
TGTGCCAGCAGCCCCAGGACAGGGAATGAGCAGTTCTTC	CASSPRTGNEQFF	TRBD1	-	TRBJ2-1	TRBV5-4
TGTGCCAGCAGCGTAGAGGAAGCGGAACCCCAAGAGACCCAGTACTTC	CASSVEEAEPQETQYF	-	once	TRBJ2-5	TRBV9
TGTGCCACCAGCAGAGATGGTGGCTACGAGCAGTACTTC	CATSRDGGYEQYF	-	-	TRBJ2-7	TRBV15
TGTGCCAGCAGTCCCTCGACTTTTGGGCAGTTCTTC	CASSPSTFGQFF	-	-	TRBJ2-1	TRBV6-5
TGTGCCACCAGCAAGGGACGGGAGACCACCTACGAGCAGTACTTC	CATSKGRETTYEQYF	-	-	TRBJ2-7	TRBV15
TGTGCCAGCTCACCACAAGAGGTGAACACTGAAGCTTTCTTT	CASSPQEVNTEAFF	-	-	TRBJ1-1	TRBV18
TGCAGCGTTAGGACAGGATATGGCTACACCTTC	CSVRTGYGYTF	TRBD1	-	TRBJ1-2	TRBV29-1
TGTGCCAGCGCAGGGGGGGACGGACCAAGCACAGATACGCAGTATTTT	CASAGGDGPSTDTQYF	-	-	TRBJ2-3	TRBV2
TGTGCCTGGAGTGCCCGGGTGAAATGGGGCTACACCTTC	CAWSARVKWGYTF	-	-	TRBJ1-2	TRBV30
TGTGCCAGCAGTTGGGGGAACACTGAAGCTTTCTTT	CASSWGNTEAFF	-	-	TRBJ1-1	TRBV25-1
TGTGCCAGCAGCGCCCCGACCTACGAGCAGTACTTC	CASSAPTYEQYF	-	-	TRBJ2-7	TRBV28
TGCGCCAGCAGTGCCGGCCTTGGGGGCAATCAGCCCCAGCATTTT	CASSAGLGGNQPQHF	-	few	TRBJ1-5	TRBV10-2
TGTGCCTGGAGTGAGGGTAGCGGGGGGCAAATCAGCTCCTACAATGAGCAGTTCTTC	CAWSEGSGGQISSYNEQFF	TRBD2	-	TRBJ2-1	TRBV30
TGCGCCAGCAGCTTAAGGGACCGGGGCTCCTACGAGCAGTACTTC	CASSLRDRGSYEQYF	-	-	TRBJ2-7	TRBV5-1
TGTGCCAGCAGCTTAGACAGGGACGGAGAGACCCAGTACTTC	CASSLDRDGETQYF	-	-	TRBJ2-5	TRBV11-2
TGTGCCAGCAGCTTAGGGGGGACAGGGATTGGCAATGAGCAGTTCTTC	CASSLGGTGIGNEQFF	TRBD1	few	TRBJ2-1	TRBV7-2
TGTGCCAGCAGCCCCTATAGTGGCACTGAAGCTTTCTTT	CASSPYSGTEAFF	-	once	TRBJ1-1	TRBV5-6
TGCGCCAGCAGCCAAGGAGGGGTCTATGGCTACACCTTC	CASSQGGVYGYTF	-	few	TRBJ1-2	TRBV4-1
TGTGCCAGCAGTCTAGAAATCCCACGGACGAATGAGCAGTTCTTC	CASSLEIPRTNEQFF	-	few	TRBJ2-1	TRBV27
TGCGCCAGCAGCCAAGATCTAGTTGCCTACTATGGCTACACCTTC	CASSQDLVAYYGYTF	-	-	TRBJ1-2	TRBV4-1
TGTGCCAGCAGTTATCAAACTGACATGCAAGAGACCCAGTACTTC	CASSYQTDMQETQYF	-	-	TRBJ2-5	TRBV6-5